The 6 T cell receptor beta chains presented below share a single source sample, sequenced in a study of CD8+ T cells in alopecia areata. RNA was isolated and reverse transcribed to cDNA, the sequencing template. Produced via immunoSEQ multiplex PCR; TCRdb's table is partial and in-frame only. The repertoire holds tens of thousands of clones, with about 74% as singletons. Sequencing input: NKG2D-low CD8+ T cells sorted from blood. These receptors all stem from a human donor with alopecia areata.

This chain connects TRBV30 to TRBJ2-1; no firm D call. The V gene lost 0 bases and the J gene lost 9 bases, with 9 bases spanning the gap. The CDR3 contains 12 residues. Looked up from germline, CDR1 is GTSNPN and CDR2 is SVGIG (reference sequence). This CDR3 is CAWSVLGFEQFF. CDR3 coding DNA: TGTGCCTGGAGTGTACTGGGCTTTGAGCAGTTCTTC.

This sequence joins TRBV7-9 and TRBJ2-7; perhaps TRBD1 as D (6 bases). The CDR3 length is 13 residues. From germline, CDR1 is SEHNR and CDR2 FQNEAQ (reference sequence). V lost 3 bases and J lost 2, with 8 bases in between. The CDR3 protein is CASSFRDTYEQYF. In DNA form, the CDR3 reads TGTGCCAGCAGCTTCCGGGACACCTACGAGCAGTACTTC.

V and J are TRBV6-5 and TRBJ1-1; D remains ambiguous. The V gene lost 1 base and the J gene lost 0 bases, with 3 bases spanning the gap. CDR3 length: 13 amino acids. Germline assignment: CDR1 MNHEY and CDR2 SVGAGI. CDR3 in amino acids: CASSYWLNTEAFF. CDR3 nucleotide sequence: TGTGCCAGCAGTTACTGGTTGAACACTGAAGCTTTCTTT.

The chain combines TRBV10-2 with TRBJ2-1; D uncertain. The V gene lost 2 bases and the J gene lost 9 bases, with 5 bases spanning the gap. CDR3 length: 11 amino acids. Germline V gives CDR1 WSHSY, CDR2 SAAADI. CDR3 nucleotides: TGCGCCAGCAGTGAGGGTGGTGAGCAGTTCTTC. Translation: CASSEGGEQFF.

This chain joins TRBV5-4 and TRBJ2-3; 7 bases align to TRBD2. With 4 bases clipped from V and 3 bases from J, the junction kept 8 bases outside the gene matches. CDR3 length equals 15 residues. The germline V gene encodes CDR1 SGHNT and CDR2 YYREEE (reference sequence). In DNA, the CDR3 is TGTGCCAGCAGCCTTAGAGGACTAGGGACAGATACGCAGTATTTT. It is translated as CASSLRGLGTDTQYF.

The DNA for the CDR3 is TGTGCCAGCAGTGAAACCGGGACAACGTATGGCGAGCAGTACTTC. It encodes CASSETGTTYGEQYF. This sequence joins TRBV27 and TRBJ2-7, with D perhaps matching TRBD1 (6 bases). Germline CDR1 MNHEY, CDR2 SMNVEV (reference sequence). Between the trimmed V and J ends, which lost 5 bases and 6 bases, there was a span of 20 bases. The CDR3 sequence is 15 residues long.